These 23 T cell receptor beta chains were all obtained from the same sample, sequenced in a study of blood T cell repertoires in COVID-19 (dated by TCRdb to 2020 to 2021). Library preparation used the immunoSEQ multiplex PCR assay. This is the immuneACCESS table as TCRdb keeps it, with only in-frame sequences that have V and J called. A part of the clones is gone; compared with another copy, unresolved V genes explain less than half, and the rest is unexplained. Present in this sample are 280,000 or so clones, around nine tenths of which were seen just once. The ten largest account for about 5.5% of the sample. The material sequenced was PBMCs or T cells enriched from blood (not recorded which). These receptors were obtained from a woman in her thirties or forties who had recovered from COVID-19.

V usage is TRBV7-8 and J usage is TRBJ2-1, with TRBD2 identical over 7 bases. Germline-derived CDR1 and CDR2 are SGHVS and FQNEAQ. Trimming at V came to 3 bases and at J to 4 bases, leaving 3 bases not matched to a gene. The CDR3 is 14 amino acids. In DNA, the CDR3 is TGTGCCAGCAGCTTCGCTAGCGGTTACAATGAGCAGTTCTTC. As protein: CASSFASGYNEQFF.

The chain employs TRBV5-1 and TRBJ1-2, with D uncertain. This CDR3 is built from 14 residues. Germline-derived CDR1 and CDR2 are SGHRS and YFSETQ. V lost 0 bases, J lost 4 bases, and 10 bases lay in between. The CDR3 loop is CASSLAGRGYGYTF. CDR3 nucleotides: TGCGCCAGCAGCTTGGCCGGCAGAGGCTATGGCTACACCTTC.

This chain connects TRBV19 to TRBJ1-2; TRBD1 is a possible D gene (6 bases). Trimming pared 7 bases from V and 3 bases from J, leaving 15 bases between. CDR1 and CDR2 from the germline V gene are LNHDA and SQIVND (reference sequence). The CDR3 totals 14 residues. The CDR3 here is CASIGWGPDYGYTF. The CDR3 coding sequence is TGTGCCAGTATTGGGTGGGGGCCGGACTATGGCTACACCTTC. The complete variable domain, with remaining parts taken from reference TRBV19 and TRBJ1-2, reads DGGITQSPKYLFRKEGQNVTLSCEQNLNHDAMYWYRQDPGQGLRLIYYSQIVNDFQKGDIAEGYSVSREKKESFPLTVTSAQKNPTAFYLCASIGWGPDYGYTFGSGTRLTVV.

The chain employs TRBV7-8 and TRBJ1-5; D is unclear. The CDR3 loop spans 18 amino acids. V was shortened by 1 base and J by 5 bases, with 21 bases between the two germline ends. Germline V gene sequence: CDR1 SGHVS, CDR2 FQNEAQ. CDR3 sequence (DNA): TGTGCCAGCAGCTTAGTAGGGAGGGCCCAGGTTAGGGATCAGCCCCAGCATTTT. Its translation is CASSLVGRAQVRDQPQHF.

In its sample, this clone was seen once. V is TRBV19 and J is TRBJ1-5; D is possibly TRBD1 (6 bases). CDR1 and CDR2 (germline): LNHDA, SQIVND (reference sequence). Trimming stripped 5 bases from V and 4 bases from J, with 9 bases between. This CDR3 is built from 13 residues. CDR3 sequence (DNA): TGTGCCAGTAGTTTTCAGGGGAATCAGCCCCAGCATTTT. The encoded protein is CASSFQGNQPQHF.

The rearrangement joins TRBV5-4 to TRBJ1-2, with 9 bases fitting TRBD1. Germline V gives CDR1 SGHNT, CDR2 YYREEE (reference sequence). J lost 5 bases, V lost 2 bases, and 7 bases had no gene match. There are 15 residues in the CDR3. This chain's CDR3 is CASSFPDRGWYGYTF. CDR3 nucleotide sequence: TGTGCCAGCAGCTTTCCGGACAGGGGATGGTATGGCTACACCTTC.

This clone was detected a few times. The chain couples TRBV5-6 to TRBJ1-2, with 8 bases matching TRBD1. CDR3 length: 14 amino acids. V lost 4 bases and J lost 8; bases outside the gene matches: 10. Germline assignment: CDR1 SGHDT and CDR2 YYEEEE. The chain's CDR3 is CASSPPRQGRGYTF. CDR3 DNA sequence: TGTGCCAGCAGCCCGCCCCGACAGGGGAGAGGCTACACCTTC.

The rearrangement uses TRBV6-5 and TRBJ1-1; D is possibly TRBD1 (5 bases). The V gene's germline CDR1 is MNHEY and CDR2 SVGAGI. CDR3 size: 12 residues. V was pared by 6 bases and J by 4 bases, with 9 bases between. CDR3 DNA sequence: TGTGCCAGCAGGGGCGGGGGCACTGAAGCTTTCTTT. It is translated as CASRGGGTEAFF.

J is TRBJ1-5 and V is TRBV28; possible D gene TRBD1, 5 bases. With 11 bases removed from V and 0 bases from J, the gap between germline ends came to 17 bases. The CDR3 is 15 residues long. Germline loops: CDR1 MDHEN, CDR2 SYDVKM. The chain's CDR3 is CAYGAGGGSNQPQHF. CDR3 bases: TGTGCCTACGGGGCCGGGGGAGGTAGCAATCAGCCCCAGCATTTT. Full variable domain (missing parts from reference TRBV28 and TRBJ1-5): DVKVTQSSRYLVKRTGEKVFLECVQDMDHENMFWYRQDPGLGLRLIYFSYDVKMKEKGDIPEGYSVSREKKERFSLILESASTNQTSMYLCAYGAGGGSNQPQHFGDGTRLSIL.

Written as DNA, the CDR3 is TGTGCCAGCAGCACAAATCCAGGGACTCAAGGCTACACCTTC. This translates into CASSTNPGTQGYTF. The chain carries TRBV28 and TRBJ1-2; D might be TRBD1 (5 bases). Trimming left V 6 bases short and J 8 bases short, with 19 bases between. Germline V gene data show CDR1 as MDHEN and CDR2 as SYDVKM. The CDR3 extends over 14 amino acids.

The genes are TRBV5-1 and TRBJ2-6; D is possibly TRBD1 (7 bases). The CDR3 covers 14 residues. V shed 10 bases and J shed 4 bases, with 15 bases lying between them. Germline loops: CDR1 SGHRS, CDR2 YFSETQ. The CDR3 nucleotides are TGCGCCGGCGGGACAGTGCCGGGGGCCAACGTCCTGACTTTC. It is translated as CAGGTVPGANVLTF. The full variable domain, in which reference TRBV5-1 and TRBJ2-6 provide the parts outside the CDR3, is KAGVTQTPRYLIKTRGQQVTLSCSPISGHRSVSWYQQTPGQGLQFLFEYFSETQRNKGNFPGRFSGRQFSNSRSEMNVSTLELGDSALYLCAGGTVPGANVLTFGAGSRLTVL.

This clone came up a few times. This chain links TRBV7-9 with TRBJ2-3; TRBD2 agrees at 9 bases. The CDR3 extends over 17 amino acids. Trimming cost V 1 base and J 2 bases; bases outside gene matches: 7. Germline values: CDR1 SEHNR, CDR2 FQNEAQ (reference sequence). Here the CDR3 DNA reads TGTGCCAGCAGCTTAGACCCGCTAGCGGGAACCACAGATACGCAGTATTTT. Protein sequence: CASSLDPLAGTTDTQYF.

J is TRBJ2-5 and V is TRBV10-2, with 12 nucleotides matching TRBD2. V gave up 3 bases and J gave up 2 bases; unmatched junction bases: 7. The CDR3 runs 17 residues. From germline, CDR1 is WSHSY and CDR2 SAAADI. The CDR3 loop is CASSERLAGGGQETQYF. For the CDR3, the DNA is TGCGCCAGCAGTGAAAGGCTAGCGGGAGGGGGGCAAGAGACCCAGTACTTC.

The V and J genes are TRBV24-1 and TRBJ2-3; perhaps TRBD1 as D (6 bases). Trimming shortened V by 2 bases and J by 2 bases, and 13 bases separated the two germline ends. CDR3 length equals 16 residues. Germline loops: CDR1 KGHDR, CDR2 SFDVKD. CDR3 in DNA: TGTGCCACCAGTGATTCAAGGGGACATAACACAGATACGCAGTATTTT. It specifies CATSDSRGHNTDTQYF.

With respect to this clone: Relative to the germline gene, one junction end is altered; a read error may explain this. This rearrangement joins TRBV7-7 to TRBJ2-7, with 12 bases that match TRBD2. The CDR3 totals 16 residues. Per the germline V gene, CDR1 is SSHAT and CDR2 is FNYEAQ (reference sequence). The CDR3 here is CASSPGTSGSSYEQYF. The CDR3 nucleotides are TGTGCTAGCAGCCCGGGGACTAGCGGGTCTTCCTACGAGCAGTACTTC.

The chain joins TRBV7-2 to TRBJ2-1; D possibly corresponds to TRBD2 (6 bases). V was shortened by 1 base and J by 1 base, with 11 bases between the two germline ends. Germline lookup yields CDR1 SGHTA and CDR2 FQGNSA. The CDR3 extends over 16 amino acids. The CDR3: CASSLEGGISYNEQFF. The CDR3 region has the DNA TGTGCCAGCAGCTTAGAAGGCGGGATATCCTACAATGAGCAGTTCTTC.

The chain joins TRBV5-3 to TRBJ2-7; D possibly corresponds to TRBD2 (6 bases). Being an ORF, TRBV5-3 has a function that is uncertain. Deletions cut 5 bases from V and 0 bases from J, with 12 bases between. This CDR3 has 14 residues. The CDR3, as DNA: TGTGCCAGAAGATCAGGAGGGCTCTCCTACGAGCAGTACTTC. Translation: CARRSGGLSYEQYF.

V usage is TRBV28 and J usage is TRBJ2-7, with 7 bases matching TRBD1. CDR1 and CDR2 (germline): MDHEN, SYDVKM. The CDR3 covers 15 residues. V dropped 6 bases and J dropped 0; count of bases not matched to a gene: 8. The CDR3 region is CASRHPGQISYEQYF. In DNA form, the CDR3 reads TGTGCCAGCAGGCACCCGGGACAGATCTCCTACGAGCAGTACTTC.

V usage is TRBV18 and J usage is TRBJ1-1; D possibly corresponds to TRBD1 (5 bases). The CDR3 has 14 residues. Germline CDR1 reads KGHSH; CDR2 reads LQKENI. The V gene lost 3 bases and the J gene lost 1 base, with 9 bases spanning the gap. The CDR3, as DNA: TGTGCCAGCTCACCCCAGGGTCGGAACACTGAAGCTTTCTTT. Protein sequence: CASSPQGRNTEAFF.

V and J are TRBV19 and TRBJ1-2; D remains ambiguous. The V gene lost 2 bases and the J gene lost 5 bases, with 9 bases spanning the gap. Germline V gene sequence: CDR1 LNHDA, CDR2 SQIVND (reference sequence). This CDR3 has 13 amino acids. Here the CDR3 DNA reads TGTGCCAGTAGTATACTTACAGAATATGGCTACACCTTC. It is translated as CASSILTEYGYTF.

The chain uses TRBV29-1 and TRBJ2-7; 7 bases align to TRBD2. V shed 6 bases and J 3 bases; nucleotides not matched to a gene: 14. CDR1 is SQVTM and CDR2 is ANQGSEA in the germline V gene. This CDR3 has 15 residues. DNA of the CDR3: TGCAGCGTGAAAGGCGGGGGAACCTCCTTCTACGAGCAGTACTTC. The encoded protein is CSVKGGGTSFYEQYF.

The rearrangement links TRBV3-1 (or the pseudogene TRBV3-2) to TRBJ2-7, with 7 bases aligning to TRBD1. Germline V gives CDR1 LGHDT, CDR2 YNNKEL (reference sequence). This CDR3 is built from 19 residues. V lost 2 bases and J lost 4; bases outside the gene matches: 20. The DNA of the CDR3 is TGTGCCAGCAGCCAAAAGTCGGGAATTACAGGGGATTCTTTTTACGAGCAGTACTTC. Protein sequence: CASSQKSGITGDSFYEQYF.

The V gene is TRBV28, the J gene TRBJ2-1, with TRBD1 as a possible D gene (6 bases). V gave up 1 base and J gave up 5 bases, with 18 bases separating them. The CDR3 spans 17 residues. CDR1 and CDR2 (germline): MDHEN, SYDVKM. Written as DNA, the CDR3 is TGTGCCAGCAGTTTATCCCCAGGGGTGGGGGAAAACAATGAGCAGTTCTTC. This gives the protein CASSLSPGVGENNEQFF.